This TCR beta chain derives from a study of memory CD4+ T cells and cytomegalovirus serostatus. The authors' processing: After removing out-of-frame reads, approximately 2 million distinct TCRbeta sequences remained. Repertoires were generated with immunoSEQ multiplex PCR, while TCRdb's copy carries only in-frame clones and drops some. The DNA gave D and trimming, while V, J and clone size come from that table. The table includes some 56,000 clones, roughly 80% detected once. Single viable CD3+CD4+CD8-CD45RO+ cells were sorted as the memory CD4+ T cells. CMV serostatus came from serum IgG against pp150, pp28, p38, p52. Germline trimming cut 0 bases from V and 7 bases from J; bases unmatched to any gene: 5. This CDR3 comprises 15 residues. Germline V CDR1 and CDR2: LGHNA, YNFKEQ.

The sequenced material came from memory CD4+ T cells from blood. This chain connects TRBV4-2 to TRBJ1-5; 8 bases agree with TRBD1. The clonotype was recovered from an adult in good health and CMV-seronegative. The CDR3 DNA sequence: TGTGCCAGCAGCCAAGATTTCAGGGGGCAACAGCCCCAGCATTTT. Translating gives CASSQDFRGQQPQHF.